These 32 T cell receptor beta chains were all obtained from the same sample, sequenced in a study of T-cell reconstitution after alpha-beta-depleted transplantation in children. Preparing the TCRbeta library involved the use of unique molecular identifiers. MiXCR, applied by TCRdb to the PCR reads, yields one record per CDR3 protein. Among around 240,000 distinct CDR3 sequences listed, roughly 8.2% were seen once. The source was PBMCs, mostly from graft donor cells, collected 180 days after TCRalphabeta/CD19-depleted stem cell transplant. The receptors were gathered from a male patient between 5 and 17 years old who had a stem cell transplant for acute lymphoblastic leukemia, so the T cells may come from the graft donor.

This clonotype has a handful of counts. The V call is TRBV6-1, the J call TRBJ2-7, with D possibly called TRBD1 or TRBD2 (5 bases each). The CDR3 is 13 amino acids. Germline CDR1 MNHNS, CDR2 SASEGT. V was cut by 6 bases and J by 3 bases, with 12 bases left in between. The CDR3 DNA sequence: TGTGCCAGCAGGAGAGGGACCCGCTACGAGCAGTACTTC. Protein sequence: CASRRGTRYEQYF.

This clonotype was counted ten times or more. The V and J genes are TRBV6-5 and TRBJ2-7; D gene unclear. Trimming pared 0 bases from V and 0 bases from J, leaving 9 bases between. CDR1 MNHEY and CDR2 SVGAGI come from the germline V gene. This CDR3 contains 15 residues. For the CDR3, the DNA is TGTGCCAGCAGTTACTCCCCCCAGCTCTCCTACGAGCAGTACTTC. Translated, it gives CASSYSPQLSYEQYF.

This clonotype appeared many times. V is TRBV5-8 and J is TRBJ2-7; TRBD2 might be the D (6 bases). The CDR3 loop spans 15 amino acids. Germline lookup yields CDR1 SGHTS and CDR2 YDEGEE. V was clipped by 2 bases and J by 3 bases, with 15 bases between them. Here the CDR3 reads CASSFGGEGVYEQYF. CDR3 sequence (DNA): TGTGCCAGCAGCTTCGGGGGAGAGGGAGTCTACGAGCAGTACTTC.

This clonotype was seen ten or more times. J is TRBJ1-4 and V is TRBV20-1; 10 bases match TRBD1. The CDR3 sequence is 17 residues long. In germline, CDR1 is DFQATT, CDR2 SNEGSKA (reference sequence). V lost 0 bases to trimming and J lost 8 bases; unmatched junction nucleotides: 12. CDR3 amino acids: CSARDPNLTGGGEKLFF. The CDR3 region has the DNA TGCAGTGCTAGAGACCCTAACCTGACAGGGGGCGGCGAAAAACTGTTTTTT.

This clonotype was seen ten or more times. This chain links TRBV28 with TRBJ1-1; no clear D. The CDR3 is 12 residues long. V lost 6 bases to trimming and J lost 5 bases, with 10 bases between them. From germline, CDR1 is MDHEN and CDR2 SYDVKM. CDR3 amino acids: CASSLTRTEAFF. In nucleotides, the CDR3 is TGTGCCAGCAGCCTGACCAGGACTGAAGCTTTCTTT.

Many counts were recorded for this clonotype. The chain joins TRBV3-1 to TRBJ2-5; 8 nucleotides match TRBD1. Germline V lookup: CDR1 LGHDT, CDR2 YNNKEL (reference sequence). This CDR3 is 13 amino acids long. Trimming removed 5 bases from V and 5 bases from J; junction bases left unmatched: 4. Here the CDR3 reads CASSAQGGETQYF. Written as DNA, the CDR3 is TGTGCCAGCAGCGCACAGGGGGGCGAGACCCAGTACTTC.

The chain carries TRBV5-1 and TRBJ2-1, with D perhaps matching TRBD2 (5 bases). The V and J ends lost 0 bases and 2 bases respectively, with 9 bases between them. Germline V lookup: CDR1 SGHRS, CDR2 YFSETQ. The CDR3 spans 15 residues. The CDR3, as DNA: TGCGCCAGCAGCTTGGGACTAACGCCCTACAATGAGCAGTTCTTC. Its protein is CASSLGLTPYNEQFF.

This clonotype was counted at least ten times. The chain is built from TRBV18 and TRBJ2-4; D is unresolved. The ends were cut back, 2 bases at V and 7 bases at J, with 9 bases in the middle. The CDR3 has 13 amino acids. From germline, CDR1 is KGHSH and CDR2 LQKENI. The DNA of the CDR3 is TGTGCCAGCTCACCATTGGGCGCGAACATTCAGTACTTC. Translated: CASSPLGANIQYF.

This clonotype occurred many times. This likely comes from a read error, as the CDR3 has no conserved phenylalanine or tryptophan at its end. It is unclear where the CDR3 begins or ends on the DNA, so no DNA is shown, and the CDR3 is as TCRdb lists it. This chain joins TRBV5-1 and TRBJ2-6; the table names TRBD1, a call not compared with the DNA. Inclusive of both ends, the CDR3 amounts to 10 amino acids. Germline-derived CDR1 and CDR2 are SGHRS and YFSETQ. Here the CDR3 reads CASSRQGPGG.

This clonotype has ten or more counts. The chain links TRBV27 to TRBJ1-2; TRBD1 is a possible D gene (6 bases). V was cut by 4 bases and J by 14 bases, with 14 bases left in between. CDR3 length: 11 amino acids. Germline CDR1 and CDR2: MNHEY and SMNVEV (reference sequence). CDR3 nucleotide sequence: TGTGCCAGCAGTTCGACAGGCCAAACTACCTTC. Translation: CASSSTGQTTF.

This clonotype came up many times. This chain joins TRBV4-3 and TRBJ1-1; D not resolved. Germline V CDR1 and CDR2: LGHNA, YSLEER. V was shortened by 0 bases and J by 11 bases, with 22 bases between the two germline ends. The CDR3 runs 16 residues. The CDR3 sequence: CASSQEARETPPKAFF. Written as DNA, the CDR3 is TGCGCCAGCAGCCAAGAGGCCCGTGAAACCCCGCCAAAGGCTTTCTTT.

This clonotype was seen repeatedly, ten times or more. J is TRBJ2-3 and V is TRBV24-1, with 8 bases lining up with TRBD1. CDR1 KGHDR and CDR2 SFDVKD come from the germline V gene. V was pared by 3 bases and J by 1 base, with 8 bases of the junction left unmatched. The CDR3 length is 17 residues. CDR3: CATSDQGQGAGTDTQYF. As DNA, the CDR3 is TGTGCCACCAGTGATCAAGGCCAGGGGGCAGGCACAGATACGCAGTATTTT.

Many counts were recorded for this clonotype. The chain carries TRBV28 and TRBJ2-7; D tentatively reads TRBD1 or TRBD2 (5 bases each). The CDR3 spans 13 residues. Trimming pared 6 bases from V and 3 bases from J, leaving 12 bases between. The germline V gene encodes CDR1 MDHEN and CDR2 SYDVKM. The CDR3 reads CASRAGTDYEQYF. As DNA, the CDR3 is TGTGCCAGCAGGGCAGGGACGGACTACGAGCAGTACTTC.

In its sample, this clonotype was seen many times. V is TRBV12-3 or TRBV12-4 and J is TRBJ1-2; 7 bases fit TRBD1. Trimming cost V 4 bases and J 0 bases; bases outside gene matches: 5. The CDR3 has 15 amino acids. The CDR3 reads CASSSPGQPNYGYTF. For the CDR3, the DNA is TGTGCCAGCAGTTCCCCGGGACAGCCTAACTATGGCTACACCTTC.

This clonotype was detected ten times or more. The V gene is TRBV24-1, the J gene TRBJ2-5, with D perhaps matching TRBD1 or TRBD2 (7 bases each). Trimming removed 3 bases at V and 2 bases at J, with 15 bases between. Germline CDR1 and CDR2: KGHDR and SFDVKD. The CDR3 totals 16 residues. Here the CDR3 reads CATSDPRQGGQETQYF. The CDR3 DNA follows: TGTGCCACCAGTGATCCCCGACAGGGAGGGCAAGAGACCCAGTACTTC.

This clonotype has a count of ten or more. The chain carries TRBV5-1 and TRBJ2-2; D is possibly TRBD1 (6 bases). Germline V CDR1 and CDR2: SGHRS, YFSETQ. The germline V and J ends were trimmed by 4 bases and 8 bases, with 9 bases remaining between them. The CDR3 is 12 amino acids. The CDR3 DNA reads TGCGCCAGCAGCCCGCAGGGGGGGGAGCTGTTTTTT. This translates into CASSPQGGELFF.

This clonotype occurred many times. The chain carries TRBV6-1 and TRBJ1-2, with 9 bases aligning to TRBD1. The J segment lost 2 bases and the V segment lost 6 bases, leaving 7 bases of the junction unmatched. Looked up from germline, CDR1 is MNHNS and CDR2 is SASEGT. CDR3 size: 15 residues. CDR3 sequence (DNA): TGTGCCAGCAGATTCCCGGGACAGGGCAACTATGGCTACACCTTC. Translated: CASRFPGQGNYGYTF.

This clonotype was seen a handful of times. The chain links TRBV3-1 to TRBJ2-7, with TRBD2 matching over 8 bases. The V segment lost 8 bases and the J segment 2 bases; nucleotides outside the gene matches: 14. The CDR3 is 16 amino acids. Per germline, CDR1 LGHDT and CDR2 YNNKEL (reference sequence). The CDR3: CASGGPAGAGTYEQYF. In nucleotides, the CDR3 is TGTGCCAGCGGGGGTCCAGCGGGAGCTGGGACCTACGAGCAGTACTTC.

This clonotype appeared many times. The V and J genes are TRBV4-3 and TRBJ2-3; D is possibly TRBD1 (6 bases). Looked up from germline, CDR1 is LGHNA and CDR2 is YSLEER. The V gene lost 6 bases and the J gene lost 3 bases, with 10 bases spanning the gap. The CDR3 covers 13 residues. The CDR3 loop is CASRPDRTDTQYF. CDR3 sequence (DNA): TGCGCCAGCAGACCGGACAGAACAGATACGCAGTATTTT.

This clonotype has a count of ten or more. V gene TRBV27 combines with J gene TRBJ1-1, with no clear D. In germline, CDR1 is MNHEY, CDR2 SMNVEV (reference sequence). The CDR3 has 14 residues. Trimming removed 2 bases from V and 0 bases from J, with 7 bases in between. CDR3 sequence reads: CASSLVRMNTEAFF. The CDR3 nucleotides read TGTGCCAGCAGTTTAGTTAGGATGAACACTGAAGCTTTCTTT.

This clonotype was observed at least ten times. The chain recombines TRBV15 with TRBJ2-7; D is tentatively TRBD1 or TRBD2 (5 bases each). The CDR3 totals 15 residues. V was cut by 2 bases and J by 0 bases, with 11 bases left in between. Germline V gives CDR1 LNHNV, CDR2 YYDKDF (reference sequence). CDR3 in amino acids: CATSRSAGSSYEQYF. DNA of the CDR3: TGTGCCACCAGCAGATCGGCAGGGAGCTCCTACGAGCAGTACTTC.

Many counts were recorded for this clonotype. The V call is TRBV29-1, the J call TRBJ1-2; 9 bases are shared with TRBD1. V shed 6 bases and J 2 bases; nucleotides not matched to a gene: 7. CDR3 length equals 14 residues. Germline V gene lookup returns CDR1 SQVTM and CDR2 ANQGSEA. The CDR3 nucleotides read TGCAGCGTCCCCGGGACAGGGACAAACTATGGCTACACCTTC. Its translation is CSVPGTGTNYGYTF.

This clonotype was seen ten or more times. The chain joins TRBV24-1 to TRBJ2-5, with 10 positions matching TRBD1. Looked up from germline, CDR1 is KGHDR and CDR2 is SFDVKD. V trimming: 0 bases; J trimming: 1 base; junction bases outside the gene matches: 13. The CDR3 extends over 20 amino acids. In DNA, the CDR3 is TGTGCCACCAGTGATTTGGGGGCCCGACAGGGGGCTATCGCCCAAGAGACCCAGTACTTC. This translates into CATSDLGARQGAIAQETQYF.

On this clonotype: With a much larger clone just one base away, this may be a read error. The chain employs TRBV11-1 and TRBJ2-4; D remains ambiguous. The CDR3 covers 17 residues. Trimming cost V 4 bases and J 0 bases, with 16 bases left between them. The germline V gene has CDR1 SGHAT and CDR2 FQDESV (reference sequence). CDR3 protein: CASSSWATALAKNIQYF. CDR3 sequence (DNA): TGTGCCAGCAGCTCCTGGGCGACGGCACTAGCCAAAAACATTCAGTACTTC.

This clonotype has ten or more counts. The chain employs TRBV9 and TRBJ2-4, with D perhaps assigned TRBD1 or TRBD2 (5 bases each). The CDR3 loop spans 14 amino acids. V lost 4 bases and J lost 6, with 14 bases in between. CDR1 and CDR2 (germline): SGDLS, YYNGEE. Here the CDR3 DNA reads TGTGCCAGCAGCCCCGGGGCGATTTTAAACATTCAGTACTTC. Protein sequence: CASSPGAILNIQYF.

There are a few counts of this clonotype. V usage is TRBV20-1 and J usage is TRBJ2-5; a possible D gene is TRBD2 (6 bases). Germline V lookup: CDR1 DFQATT, CDR2 SNEGSKA (reference sequence). The CDR3 has 14 residues. Trimming cost V 6 bases and J 5 bases, with 19 bases left between them. The CDR3 bases are TGCAGTGCCCACGTCCGGGGGTGGGGGGAGACCCAGTACTTC. This codes for CSAHVRGWGETQYF.

This clonotype was seen repeatedly, ten times or more. J is TRBJ2-6 and V is TRBV5-1; D is ambiguous. The germline gives CDR1 SGHRS, CDR2 YFSETQ. This CDR3 has 14 residues. V was clipped by 0 bases and J by 3 bases, with 4 bases between them. CDR3 coding DNA: TGCGCCAGCAGCTTGGCCATTGGGGCCAACGTCCTGACTTTC. Its protein product is CASSLAIGANVLTF.

This clonotype was seen at least ten times. The chain couples TRBV6-5 to TRBJ2-1, with 8 bases that match TRBD2. The length of the CDR3 is 15 residues. Germline V gene sequence: CDR1 MNHEY, CDR2 SVGAGI. Unmatched junction bases numbered 8, after V lost 7 bases and J lost 3 bases. The CDR3, as DNA: TGTGCCAGCACCCAGGGCGGGGGGAACTACAATGAGCAGTTCTTC. Residues: CASTQGGGNYNEQFF.

Only a few counts were recorded for this clonotype. V gene TRBV20-1 combines with J gene TRBJ1-1; D uncertain. Germline V CDR1 and CDR2: DFQATT, SNEGSKA (reference sequence). Trimming pared 1 base from V and 8 bases from J, leaving 5 bases between. CDR3 length equals 10 residues. In DNA form, the CDR3 reads TGCAGTGCTAGAGCCTCGGAAGCTTTCTTT. Its translation: CSARASEAFF.

This clonotype was counted a few times. This chain connects TRBV18 to TRBJ2-6; D uncertain. This CDR3 contains 14 residues. The germline V and J ends were trimmed by 1 base and 4 bases, with 5 bases remaining between them. From germline, CDR1 is KGHSH and CDR2 LQKENI. Here the CDR3 reads CASSPLGGANVLTF. The CDR3 bases are TGTGCCAGCTCACCACTGGGAGGGGCCAACGTCCTGACTTTC.

This chain links TRBV19 with TRBJ2-5, with 8 bases that match TRBD1. Germline V gene lookup returns CDR1 LNHDA and CDR2 SQIVND (reference sequence). Trimming at V came to 4 bases and at J to 2 bases, leaving 3 bases not matched to a gene. CDR3 length equals 14 residues. The chain's CDR3 is CASSRGQVQETQYF. The CDR3 DNA follows: TGTGCCAGTAGTAGGGGACAGGTTCAAGAGACCCAGTACTTC.

This clonotype was recorded many times. The chain employs TRBV28 and TRBJ2-7; no definite D call. V lost 4 bases and J lost 3, with 4 bases in between. Germline CDR1 is MDHEN and CDR2 is SYDVKM. The CDR3 is made up of 11 amino acids. CDR3 in amino acids: CASSWSYEQYF. CDR3 coding DNA: TGTGCCAGCAGTTGGAGCTACGAGCAGTACTTC.